A single sample gave rise to the 11 T cell receptor beta chains below, sequenced in a study of T cells in women clearing cervical HPV infection listed by TCRdb under 2018. The library was built by means of the immunoSEQ multiplex PCR assay. Imported from immuneACCESS, the table was reduced by TCRdb to in-frame sequences with V and J called. These copies leave out some clones; in studies compared against another copy, an unresolved V gene accounts for under half, and the cause of the remainder is not known. The sample's table covers around 19,000 clones. The ten largest clones capture around 17% of the sample. The sequenced material came from blood buffy coat. These receptors were collected from a woman aged 18 to 69 with a cervical HPV16 infection that either progressed to CIN3+ or cleared (not recorded which).

In the case of this clone: The missing CDR3 end, 3 residues past where the read stops, is filled in from the germline J gene. The chain recombines TRBV19 with TRBJ1-1; D is ambiguous. CDR3 length: 15 residues. The V gene's germline CDR1 is LNHDA and CDR2 SQIVND (reference sequence). The V and J ends lost 5 bases and 6 bases respectively, with 19 bases between them. CDR3 sequence reads: CASSPILQVGAEAFF. The CDR3 DNA, read in part, is TGTGCCAGTAGTCCGATTCTTCAGGTAGGAGCTGAA.

Concerning this clone itself: The read terminates 3 residues before the CDR3 end, so the remaining end is supplied by the germline J gene. V gene TRBV5-5 combines with J gene TRBJ1-4; D remains unclear. The CDR3 has 14 amino acids. CDR1 and CDR2 from the germline V gene are SGHKS and YYEKEE (reference sequence). V gave up 4 bases and J gave up 7 bases, with 14 bases separating them. The CDR3: CASSHGRGGEKLFF. The sequenced part of the CDR3 DNA is TGTGCCAGCAGCCACGGACGGGGTGGTGAAAAA.

As regards this clone: From the germline J gene comes the end of the CDR3, since the read stops 3 residues before it. The chain is built from TRBV5-4 and TRBJ1-4; the match to TRBD1 covers 7 bases. CDR3 length equals 13 residues. The J segment lost 9 bases and the V segment lost 0 bases, leaving 2 bases of the junction unmatched. CDR1 SGHNT and CDR2 YYREEE come from the germline V gene (reference sequence). The sequenced CDR3 bases are TGTGCCAGCAGCTTGGAGGGGGCTAAAAAA. It specifies CASSLEGAKK. The whole CDR3 is CASSLEGAKKLFF.

Concerning this clone itself: The CDR3 goes on 3 residues after the read ends, and that part is filled in from the germline J gene. V usage is TRBV6-1 and J usage is TRBJ1-2, with 7 bases fitting TRBD1. The CDR3 is 15 residues long. Per the germline V gene, CDR1 is MNHNS and CDR2 is SASEGT. The CDR3 spells CASSGDRISTDTYTF. The sequenced CDR3 bases are TGTGCCAGCAGTGGGGACAGAATTAGCACAGATACC.

Of note for this clone: Coverage ceases 3 residues before the CDR3 finishes, and the germline J gene fills in the end. The chain joins TRBV5-1 to TRBJ1-5; D may be TRBD1 (6 bases). The CDR3 sequence is 16 residues long. The V end was cut by 4 bases, the J end by 3 bases, with 17 bases between. CDR1 and CDR2 (germline): SGHRS, YFSETQ. CDR3 region: CASSERPTGPNQPQHF. The sequenced CDR3 bases are TGCGCCAGCAGCGAACGACCGACAGGACCCAATCAGCCC.

Concerning this clone itself: The read terminates 3 residues ahead of where the CDR3 ends, so the germline J gene completes it. This chain links TRBV4-1 with TRBJ2-3; TRBD2 aligns across 14 bases. The CDR3 has 17 residues. The ends lost 1 base at V and 5 bases at J; junction bases unmatched: 5. Germline V CDR1 and CDR2: MGHRA, YSYEKL. CDR3 loop: CASSQGFGLAGGDTQYF. Partial CDR3 DNA: TGCGCCAGCAGCCAAGGGTTTGGACTAGCGGGGGGAGATACG.

The CDR3 reads CSAKGLTDTQYF. The sequenced part of the CDR3 DNA is TGCAGTGCTAAGGGCTTAACAGATACG. The chain carries TRBV20-1 and TRBJ2-3; D gene ambiguous. Read sequence stops 3 residues before the CDR3 end, and the germline J gene provides the missing end. The germline V and J ends were trimmed by 4 bases and 3 bases, with 8 bases remaining between them. The CDR3 extends over 12 amino acids. In germline, CDR1 is DFQATT, CDR2 SNEGSKA (reference sequence).

A word on this clone: The read halts 3 residues ahead of the CDR3 end, with the missing end drawn from the germline J gene. The chain combines TRBV6-1 with TRBJ2-1, with TRBD2 as a possible D gene (6 bases). The V gene lost 0 bases and the J gene lost 6 bases, with 15 bases spanning the gap. CDR3 length equals 16 residues. Germline CDR1 is MNHNS and CDR2 is SASEGT. CDR3 sequence: CASSEAGVLGGNEQFF. CDR3 DNA, as far as it was read: TGTGCCAGCAGTGAAGCAGGGGTTCTGGGGGGCAATGAG.

In regard to this clone: The CDR3 end lies 3 residues beyond the end of the read and is filled in from the germline J gene. This chain uses TRBV11-2 with TRBJ1-2; D is unresolved. The CDR3 has 14 amino acids. The germline CDR1 and CDR2 sequences are SGHAT and FQNNGV. Trimming cost V 0 bases and J 7 bases, with 12 bases left between them. CDR3 region: CASSLESGIGGYTF. Partial CDR3 DNA: TGTGCCAGCAGCTTAGAATCGGGGATCGGTGGC.

In regard to this clone: Germline and junction disagree at one end, which may indicate a read error. The read terminates 3 residues before the CDR3 end, so the remaining end is supplied by the germline J gene. The chain links TRBV4-2 to TRBJ2-4, with D tentatively TRBD1 (8 bases). The CDR3 sequence is 16 residues long. CDR1 is LGHNA and CDR2 is YNFKEQ in the germline V gene. The DNA read from the CDR3 is TGCGCCAGCAGCCAAGAGGTCGCAGGGGGCTGGGAGGGT. Its protein product is CASSQEVAGGWEG. The CDR3, in full, reads CASSQEVAGGWEGQYF.

As to this clone: The CDR3 end lies 3 residues beyond the end of the read and is filled in from the germline J gene. The genes are TRBV2 and TRBJ2-3; a weak D match, TRBD2 (5 bases). Germline values: CDR1 SNHLY, CDR2 FYNNEI. The CDR3 consists of 15 residues. Deletions cut 7 bases from V and 2 bases from J, with 16 bases between. The part of the CDR3 DNA that was read is TGTGCCAGCATGGCGACCCGAGGGCCCACAGATACG. Amino acids: CASMATRGPTDT. The complete CDR3 sequence is CASMATRGPTDTQYF.